This is a list of T cell receptor beta chains from one sample in a study of cytomegalovirus exposure and HLA in healthy donors. Sequenced by immunoSEQ multiplex PCR; TCRdb stores in-frame clones only, minus some. In the table there are roughly 200,000 clones, approximately 80% of which are singletons. Source material: PBMCs. The receptors come from a boy aged 2 to 9 in good health and CMV-seronegative. The CDR3 runs from the conserved cysteine through the conserved F or W. The D gene is left open where the match is weak. The size field is filled for only some rows; it gives once, few, many or a size class.

V	J	size	D	DNA	CDR3
TRBV7-8	TRBJ2-5	once	TRBD1	TGTGCCAGCAGGACCTTGGACAGGGGGGAAGAGACCCAGTACTTC	CASRTLDRGEETQYF
TRBV9	TRBJ2-1	.	TRBD2	TGTGCCAGCAGCGTAGCTAGCGGGACCTACAATGAGCAGTTCTTC	CASSVASGTYNEQFF
TRBV6-6	TRBJ2-7	once	TRBD2	TGTGCCAGCATTATAAGTGCGGGAGAGGGGTACGAGCAGTACTTC	CASIISAGEGYEQYF
TRBV9	TRBJ2-2	.	TRBD2	TGTGCCAGCAGCGCATCCGGGACTAGCGGGACGAACACCGGGGAGCTGTTTTTT	CASSASGTSGTNTGELFF
TRBV4-2	TRBJ1-3	.	.	TGTGCCAGCAGCCAAGAATTCCTGATGGGGCCCTCTGGAAACACCATATATTTT	CASSQEFLMGPSGNTIYF
TRBV7-9	TRBJ2-7	.	TRBD1	TGTGCCAGCAGCTCAGTGGGGACAGTCTCCTACGAGCAGTACTTC	CASSSVGTVSYEQYF
TRBV6-6	TRBJ1-5	few	.	TGTGCCAGCAACGACGACAGGCCGGAGCAGCCCCAGCATTTT	CASNDDRPEQPQHF
TRBV2	TRBJ2-7	.	TRBD2	TGTGCCAGCAGCTACATAATCCCTAGCGGTAAGAGCGGGGCCCGCCGAGAGCAGTACTTC	CASSYIIPSGKSGARREQYF
TRBV19	TRBJ1-4	.	TRBD1	TGTGCCAGTAGTCTCACCACAGGGGGGTTGGAAAAACTGTTTTTT	CASSLTTGGLEKLFF
TRBV7-7	TRBJ2-1	.	TRBD2	TGTGCTAGCAGCTTAGAACTAGCGGGGTTTAATGAGCAGTTCTTC	CASSLELAGFNEQFF
TRBV6-5	TRBJ1-2	.	.	TGTGCCAGCACCAGGACATCCGTATTTTATGGCTACACCTTC	CASTRTSVFYGYTF
TRBV4-1	TRBJ2-5	.	TRBD2	TGCGCCAGCAGCCCTCTAGCGGCAATGGGGGAGACCCAGTACTTC	CASSPLAAMGETQYF
TRBV19	TRBJ2-7	few	.	TGTGCCAGTAGTAAGTGGCAGGGGTATAGCGAGCAGTACTTC	CASSKWQGYSEQYF
TRBV10-3	TRBJ2-5	.	TRBD2	TGTGCCATCAGTGAGAGACTAGCGGGGGAACGATACCAAGAGACCCAGTACTTC	CAISERLAGERYQETQYF
TRBV2	TRBJ1-2	.	TRBD1	TGTGCCAGCAGTGTTCGGACAGGGGCGGGCTACACCTTC	CASSVRTGAGYTF
TRBV19	TRBJ2-1	.	TRBD2	TGTGCCAGTAGTATTAGCGGGGCCTACAATGAGCAGTTCTTC	CASSISGAYNEQFF
TRBV13	TRBJ2-7	.	.	TGTGCCAGCAGCCCGGGGGGTGGGGGGGGCGCCAGGGGCGAGCAGTACTTC	CASSPGGGGGARGEQYF
TRBV5-8	TRBJ1-4	.	TRBD1	TGTGCCAGCAGCGCGGGACAGGGCGCGGGGGAAAAACTGTTTTTT	CASSAGQGAGEKLFF
TRBV6-5	TRBJ1-2	.	.	TGTGCCAGCAGTTACTCGCGGGGCGACTATGGCTACACCTTC	CASSYSRGDYGYTF
TRBV19	TRBJ1-2	.	.	TGTGCCAGTAGTGGATTCTTGGGAGGGGCAAACTATGGCTACACCTTC	CASSGFLGGANYGYTF
TRBV19	TRBJ2-3	.	TRBD2	TGTGCCAGTAGTATTAGCGGGGACACAGATACGCAGTATTTT	CASSISGDTDTQYF
TRBV19	TRBJ2-1	.	TRBD2	TGTGCCAGTAGTAATGAACTAGCGGGGGGAACGGGTAATGAGCAGTTCTTC	CASSNELAGGTGNEQFF
TRBV18	TRBJ2-3	.	.	TGTGCCAGCTCAGAGGGCAGCACAGATACGCAGTATTTT	CASSEGSTDTQYF
TRBV4-1	TRBJ2-7	.	.	TGCGCCAGCAGCCTCGCTAGCCAATACGAGCAGTACTTC	CASSLASQYEQYF
TRBV9	TRBJ2-7	.	.	TGTGCCAGCAGCCGGACGACAGGCTCCTACGAGCAGTACTTC	CASSRTTGSYEQYF
TRBV2	TRBJ2-5	.	TRBD2	TGTGCCAGCAGTGAAGCTATCCCCGGGACTACGAGGACCCAGTACTTC	CASSEAIPGTTRTQYF
TRBV30	TRBJ1-4	.	TRBD1	TGTGCCTGGACATCGGGACAGGCTAATGAAAAACTGTTTTTT	CAWTSGQANEKLFF
TRBV5-6	TRBJ2-4	few	TRBD1	TGTGCCAGCAGCACCAGACAGGGTTCAAGCATTCAGTACTTC	CASSTRQGSSIQYF
TRBV13	TRBJ1-5	.	.	TGTGCCAGCAGCTTTTCCGGACGGGGGAATCAGCCCCAGCATTTT	CASSFSGRGNQPQHF
TRBV2	TRBJ2-5	.	.	TGTGCCAGCATCTTAGCAGCGGCAGAACTCAAGACCCAGTACTTC	CASILAAAELKTQYF
TRBV2	TRBJ1-3	.	TRBD1	TGTGCCAGCAGTGGGACAGGGGTGATCTACACCATATATTTT	CASSGTGVIYTIYF